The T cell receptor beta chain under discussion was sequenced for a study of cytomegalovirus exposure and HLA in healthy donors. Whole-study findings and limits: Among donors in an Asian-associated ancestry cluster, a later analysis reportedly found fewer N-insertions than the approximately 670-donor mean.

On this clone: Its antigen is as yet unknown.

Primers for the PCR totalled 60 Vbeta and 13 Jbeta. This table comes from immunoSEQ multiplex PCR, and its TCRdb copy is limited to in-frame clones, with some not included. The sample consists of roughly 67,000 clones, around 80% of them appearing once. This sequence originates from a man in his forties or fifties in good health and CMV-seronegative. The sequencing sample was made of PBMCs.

The CDR3 bases are TGTGCCAGCAGCTTAGACCCCCAGGACTATGGCTACACCTTC. Its protein is CASSLDPQDYGYTF. The chain employs TRBV7-9 and TRBJ1-2; D remains ambiguous. The V gene lost 1 base and the J gene lost 3 bases, with 9 bases spanning the gap. Germline lookup yields CDR1 SEHNR and CDR2 FQNEAQ (reference sequence). CDR3 length equals 14 residues. Together with reference TRBV7-9 and TRBJ1-2, the CDR3 gives the full variable domain: DTGVSQNPRHKITKRGQNVTFRCDPISEHNRLYWYRQTLGQGPEFLTYFQNEAQLEKSRLLSDRFSAERPKGSFSTLEIQRTEQGDSAMYLCASSLDPQDYGYTFGSGTRLTVV.